The 6 T cell receptor beta chains presented below share a single source sample, sequenced in a study of blood T cell repertoires in COVID-19. Sequencing was performed with immunoSEQ multiplex PCR; in TCRdb, only in-frame clones are kept and a portion is missing. The sample holds some 250,000 clones, approximately 85% seen once. The material sequenced was peripheral blood. All receptors come from a woman in her thirties with acute or convalescent COVID-19.

The DNA for the CDR3 is TGTGCCAGTTGGGACCGGGGGGCGGGAGATTCCTACAATGAGCAGTTCTTC. It codes for CASWDRGAGDSYNEQFF. The chain is built from TRBV19 and TRBJ2-1; D may be TRBD2 (7 bases). V gave up 8 bases and J gave up 1 base, with 21 bases separating them. The CDR3 is 17 residues long. Germline values: CDR1 LNHDA, CDR2 SQIVND (reference sequence).

CDR3 DNA: TGTGCCAGCTCCGAAGGGCCTAGCGGGATATCCTACGAGCAGTACTTC. As protein: CASSEGPSGISYEQYF. The chain joins TRBV18 to TRBJ2-7; 9 bases map to TRBD2. V lost 6 bases and J lost 1; bases outside the gene matches: 10. The germline V gene has CDR1 KGHSH and CDR2 LQKENI. The CDR3 has 16 residues. The variable domain in full, with the rest retrieved from reference TRBV18 and TRBJ2-7, is NAGVMQNPRHLVRRRGQEARLRCSPMKGHSHVYWYRQLPEEGLKFMVYLQKENIIDESGMPKERFSAEFPKEGPSILRIQQVVRGDSAAYFCASSEGPSGISYEQYFGPGTRLTVT.

J is TRBJ2-1 and V is TRBV11-2; D is undetermined. There are 13 residues in the CDR3. The V and J ends lost 0 bases and 6 bases respectively, with 6 bases between them. In germline, CDR1 is SGHAT, CDR2 FQNNGV. CDR3 DNA: TGTGCCAGCAGCTTAGAATACTTCAATGAGCAGTTCTTC. Translation: CASSLEYFNEQFF.

This sequence joins TRBV19 and TRBJ2-7, with D possibly being TRBD1 (6 bases). V was shortened by 5 bases and J by 6 bases, with 23 bases between the two germline ends. Germline V gives CDR1 LNHDA, CDR2 SQIVND (reference sequence). CDR3 length: 16 residues. CDR3 residues: CASSSHLGTTSGEQYF. The CDR3 nucleotides read TGTGCCAGTAGTTCGCACCTCGGGACAACGTCGGGCGAGCAGTACTTC.

CDR3 sequence reads: CASSLTGQGNQPQHF. CDR3 nucleotide sequence: TGTGCCAGCAGTTTAACGGGACAGGGCAATCAGCCCCAGCATTTT. V and J are TRBV27 and TRBJ1-5, with TRBD1 matching over 8 bases. After removal of 2 bases from V and 2 bases from J, the junction contained 2 bases not matched to a gene. The CDR3 is 15 amino acids. CDR1 is MNHEY and CDR2 is SMNVEV in the germline V gene (reference sequence).

The chain links TRBV19 to TRBJ2-3, with D maybe TRBD2 (6 bases). Looked up from germline, CDR1 is LNHDA and CDR2 is SQIVND (reference sequence). The V end was cut by 6 bases, the J end by 0 bases, with 16 bases between. The CDR3 covers 16 residues. This chain's CDR3 is CASRNGQAGSTDTQYF. CDR3 in DNA: TGTGCCAGTAGAAATGGGCAGGCGGGAAGCACAGATACGCAGTATTTT.